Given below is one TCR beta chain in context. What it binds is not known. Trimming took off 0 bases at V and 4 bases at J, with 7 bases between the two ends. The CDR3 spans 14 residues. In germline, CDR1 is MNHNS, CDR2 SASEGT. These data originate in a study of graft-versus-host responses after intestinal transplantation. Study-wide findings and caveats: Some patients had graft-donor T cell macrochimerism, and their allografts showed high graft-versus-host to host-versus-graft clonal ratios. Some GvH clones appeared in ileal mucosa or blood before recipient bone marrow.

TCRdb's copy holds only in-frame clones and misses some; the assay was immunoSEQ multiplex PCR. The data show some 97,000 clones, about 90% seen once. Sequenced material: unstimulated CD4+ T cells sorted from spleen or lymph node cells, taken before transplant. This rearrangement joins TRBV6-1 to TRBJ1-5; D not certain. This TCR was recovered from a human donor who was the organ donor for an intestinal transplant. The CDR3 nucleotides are TGTGCCAGCAGTGAAGCCCGGCAGAATCAGCCCCAGCATTTT. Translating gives CASSEARQNQPQHF.